Below are 28 T cell receptor beta chains sequenced from a single sample in a study of spatial heterogeneity in lung cancer. Time point given: sample taken at primary tumor resection. Sequencing of whole RNA from tumor, nontumor lung or frozen PBMC involved no sorting. TCRdb itself ran the 5' RACE reads through MiXCR, one entry per CDR3 protein. The sample lists 45,000 or so distinct CDR3 sequences, 12% occurring once. The sequenced sample was PBMCs, obtained at surgery. Source of these receptors: a female donor with early-stage non-small cell lung cancer.

The J gene is TRBJ1-3, the V gene TRBV27; tentatively, D is TRBD1 (5 bases). Trimming left V 2 bases short and J 4 bases short, with 9 bases between. This CDR3 is 14 amino acids long. Germline V gene data show CDR1 as MNHEY and CDR2 as SMNVEV (reference sequence). CDR3 DNA: TGTGCCAGCAGTTTAGGGGGGGACGGAAACACCATATATTTT. Translation gives CASSLGGDGNTIYF.

This clonotype has more than one count but fewer than ten. This chain uses TRBV5-1 with TRBJ2-7; D remains unclear. V was clipped by 3 bases and J by 1 base, with 8 bases between them. Germline lookup yields CDR1 SGHRS and CDR2 YFSETQ. The CDR3 is made up of 13 amino acids. The CDR3 is CASSSDTSYEQYF. For the CDR3, the DNA is TGCGCCAGCAGCTCTGACACATCCTACGAGCAGTACTTC.

The J gene is TRBJ1-2, the V gene TRBV10-3; no firm D call. With 0 bases removed from V and 8 bases from J, the gap between germline ends came to 10 bases. Germline V gene data show CDR1 as ENHRY and CDR2 as SYGVKD. The CDR3 covers 13 residues. The CDR3 bases are TGTGCCATCAGTGAGTCGAGTCCTGGGGGCTACACCTTC. This codes for CAISESSPGGYTF.

Comment on this clonotype: A read error may be the cause here, since a much bigger clone is one base away. The chain is built from TRBV4-2 and TRBJ1-4, with 7 positions matching TRBD1. Trimming removed 0 bases from V and 8 bases from J; junction bases left unmatched: 9. Germline V gene lookup returns CDR1 LGHNA and CDR2 YNFKEQ. The CDR3 consists of 16 residues. CDR3 in DNA: TGTGCCAGCAGCCAAGACGAACACAGGGGAGGCGAAAAACTGTTTTTT. Its protein product is CASSQDEHRGGEKLFF.

This clonotype was recorded at least ten times. The rearrangement joins TRBV6-1 to TRBJ2-1; no clear D gene. The germline V gene encodes CDR1 MNHNS and CDR2 SASEGT. V dropped 1 base and J dropped 0 bases, with 7 bases sitting between them. CDR3 size: 15 residues. The chain's CDR3 is CASSEGRSSYNEQFF. CDR3 DNA sequence: TGTGCCAGCAGTGAAGGGCGGAGCTCCTACAATGAGCAGTTCTTC.

The gene calls are TRBV7-8 and TRBJ1-4; tentative D call: TRBD1 (5 bases). This CDR3 is 19 amino acids long. Trimming removed 5 bases from V and 2 bases from J, with 24 bases in between. The germline gives CDR1 SGHVS, CDR2 FQNEAQ. CDR3 nucleotide sequence: TGTGCCAGCAGCACCGCTAGAATCTTTCGACAGTTGACTAATGAAAAACTGTTTTTT. It is translated as CASSTARIFRQLTNEKLFF.

V usage is TRBV11-2 and J usage is TRBJ2-2, with TRBD1 matching over 7 bases. With V trimmed by 4 bases and J by 5 bases, 10 bases remained unmatched. Germline values: CDR1 SGHAT, CDR2 FQNNGV. The CDR3 runs to 16 residues. The CDR3 DNA reads TGTGCCAGCAGCTCTAGTAGGGGGCGAGATACCGGGGAGCTGTTTTTT. It yields the protein CASSSSRGRDTGELFF. Combining the CDR3 with reference TRBV11-2 and TRBJ2-2 gives the whole variable domain EAGVAQSPRYKIIEKRQSVAFWCNPISGHATLYWYQQILGQGPKLLIQFQNNGVVDDSQLPKDRFSAERLKGVDSTLKIQPAKLEDSAVYLCASSSSRGRDTGELFFGEGSRLTVL.

Many counts were recorded for this clonotype. This chain connects TRBV5-8 to TRBJ1-1, with unresolved D. Germline V gene lookup returns CDR1 SGHTS and CDR2 YDEGEE. The CDR3 totals 14 residues. The V gene lost 6 bases and the J gene lost 0 bases, with 12 bases spanning the gap. CDR3 sequence reads: CASMNRLLNTEAFF. The CDR3 DNA sequence: TGTGCCAGCATGAACCGGTTGCTGAACACTGAAGCTTTCTTT.

V usage is TRBV2 and J usage is TRBJ1-5; possible D gene TRBD1, 5 bases. Germline CDR1 SNHLY, CDR2 FYNNEI. Trimming removed 5 bases at V and 5 bases at J, with 13 bases between. CDR3 length: 14 amino acids. DNA for the CDR3: TGTGCCAGCAGTACCCAGGGTCTCCATCAGCCCCAGCATTTT. This sequence encodes CASSTQGLHQPQHF.

This chain links TRBV3-1 with TRBJ2-2; D unclear. Germline V gene lookup returns CDR1 LGHDT and CDR2 YNNKEL (reference sequence). CDR3 length equals 15 residues. V lost 2 bases and J 5 bases, leaving 12 bases between the germline ends. The CDR3 protein is CASSQSWPFTGELFF. For the CDR3, the DNA is TGTGCCAGCAGCCAATCCTGGCCCTTTACCGGGGAGCTGTTTTTT.

In its sample, this clonotype was seen many times. This chain uses TRBV2 with TRBJ1-6; TRBD1 agrees at 7 bases. Germline CDR1 reads SNHLY; CDR2 reads FYNNEI. The CDR3 sequence is 15 residues long. The trim removed 7 bases at V and 10 bases at J, leaving 13 bases unmatched. This chain's CDR3 is CASTSGDSGKSPLHF. CDR3 nucleotide sequence: TGTGCCAGCACTTCTGGGGACAGTGGAAAATCACCCCTCCACTTT.

The sample holds many counts of this clonotype. The chain recombines TRBV6-1 with TRBJ2-1; 8 bases fit TRBD1. V lost 5 bases and J lost 15; bases outside the gene matches: 9. Germline assignment: CDR1 MNHNS and CDR2 SASEGT. The CDR3 consists of 12 residues. Here the CDR3 DNA reads TGTGCCAGCAGTTTCCGGACAGGGAGCACGTTCTTC. Translating it yields CASSFRTGSTFF.

This clonotype was found many times. This chain links TRBV7-9 with TRBJ2-3, with D unresolved. CDR1 and CDR2 (germline): SEHNR, FQNEAQ (reference sequence). V was pared by 2 bases and J by 5 bases, with 11 bases between. The CDR3 is made up of 14 amino acids. For the CDR3, the DNA is TGTGCCAGCAGCTTACTGACTGGGGTAGATACGCAGTATTTT. Translating gives CASSLLTGVDTQYF.

This clonotype came up a few times. V gene TRBV30 combines with J gene TRBJ1-3; 7 bases line up with TRBD1. V lost 1 base to trimming and J lost 7 bases; unmatched junction nucleotides: 13. Germline V lookup: CDR1 GTSNPN, CDR2 SVGIG (reference sequence). The CDR3 runs to 16 residues. CDR3 residues: CAWSAVDRVIRNTIYF. The CDR3 coding sequence is TGTGCCTGGAGTGCGGTAGACAGGGTTATTAGGAACACCATATATTTT.

This clonotype was picked up many times. This rearrangement joins TRBV6-5 to TRBJ1-3, with 7 bases lining up with TRBD1. CDR1 and CDR2 (germline): MNHEY, SVGAGI. This CDR3 contains 15 residues. Losses at the gene ends were 5 bases for V and 0 bases for J; bases not matched to a gene: 4. CDR3 sequence (DNA): TGTGCCAGCAGTCCGACAGGGATCTCTGGAAACACCATATATTTT. Translated, it gives CASSPTGISGNTIYF.

V is TRBV10-3 and J is TRBJ1-5, with 7 bases that match TRBD1. V lost 10 bases, J lost 4 bases, and 10 bases stayed unmatched. The CDR3 loop spans 14 amino acids. Germline V gene data show CDR1 as ENHRY and CDR2 as SYGVKD. As DNA, the CDR3 is TGTGCCACCGCGGGGACAGTTGTTAATCAGCCCCAGCATTTT. This sequence encodes CATAGTVVNQPQHF.

This clonotype has a count of ten or more. The rearrangement joins TRBV7-2 to TRBJ1-1; D is unresolved. The V and J ends lost 5 bases and 7 bases respectively, with 14 bases between them. The germline gives CDR1 SGHTA, CDR2 FQGNSA. The CDR3 has 13 residues. The DNA of the CDR3 is TGTGCCAGCAGCAGCCGGACTCCGGATGAAGCTTTCTTT. Amino acids: CASSSRTPDEAFF.

The table lists this clonotype with many counts. Because the CDR3's place on the DNA is in doubt, the DNA is left out and the CDR3 is given as listed by TCRdb. V is TRBV19 and J is TRBJ2-7. The CDR3 adds up to 13 amino acids, both ends counted. Germline values: CDR1 LNHDA, CDR2 SQIVND (reference sequence). CDR3 loop: CASTSDGSYEQYF.

This clonotype was seen ten or more times. The chain links TRBV19 to TRBJ2-7; D is possibly TRBD2 (5 bases). CDR1 and CDR2 (germline): LNHDA, SQIVND (reference sequence). This CDR3 has 16 amino acids. V was pared by 4 bases and J by 5 bases, with 21 bases between. CDR3 nucleotide sequence: TGTGCCAGTAGTAGGGAGCACAGAGCAACCGGCCACGAGCAGTACTTC. Amino acid sequence: CASSREHRATGHEQYF.

This clonotype appeared a few times. CDR3 sequence: CSARVSQGVPYEQYF. DNA of the CDR3: TGCAGTGCTAGAGTTTCACAGGGTGTCCCCTACGAGCAGTACTTC. The J gene is TRBJ2-7, the V gene TRBV20-1; D is possibly TRBD1 (6 bases). There are 15 residues in the CDR3. Trimming shortened V by 1 base and J by 2 bases, and 15 bases separated the two germline ends. CDR1 and CDR2 (germline): DFQATT, SNEGSKA (reference sequence).

This clonotype was counted a few times. The chain links TRBV15 to TRBJ2-3; 12 nucleotides align to TRBD2. Looked up from germline, CDR1 is LNHNV and CDR2 is YYDKDF (reference sequence). Trimming cost V 0 bases and J 6 bases; bases outside gene matches: 4. The CDR3 contains 16 residues. CDR3 nucleotide sequence: TGTGCCACCAGCAGAGATCGGCTAGCGGGGGGGGATACGCAGTATTTT. Its translation: CATSRDRLAGGDTQYF.

This clonotype has at least ten counts. The rearrangement uses TRBV19 and TRBJ2-5; D remains ambiguous. Germline CDR1 and CDR2: LNHDA and SQIVND (reference sequence). Trimming took off 2 bases at V and 8 bases at J, with 18 bases between the two ends. There are 15 residues in the CDR3. The CDR3 here is CASSIHGNPESTQYF. CDR3 sequence (DNA): TGTGCCAGTAGTATACACGGAAACCCAGAAAGTACCCAGTACTTC.

This chain joins TRBV25-1 and TRBJ2-2; 8 bases align to TRBD1. Looked up from germline, CDR1 is MGHDK and CDR2 is SYGVNS. V dropped 5 bases and J dropped 7; count of bases not matched to a gene: 9. The CDR3 has 15 amino acids. CDR3 sequence: CASSLLGQGDGELFF. CDR3 coding DNA: TGTGCCAGCAGTTTACTTGGACAGGGCGACGGGGAGCTGTTTTTT.

This clonotype has ten or more counts. J is TRBJ1-1 and V is TRBV4-2; maybe TRBD1 (6 bases). Germline loops: CDR1 LGHNA, CDR2 YNFKEQ. V was pared by 3 bases and J by 3 bases, with 14 bases between. The CDR3 totals 15 residues. The CDR3 DNA reads as TGTGCCAGCAGCCACAACAGGGCTGGGGACACTGAAGCTTTCTTT. Its translation: CASSHNRAGDTEAFF.

The table lists this clonotype with many counts. V is TRBV7-9 and J is TRBJ1-5; D possibly corresponds to TRBD1 (5 bases). CDR1 SEHNR and CDR2 FQNEAQ come from the germline V gene (reference sequence). Trimming took off 6 bases at V and 6 bases at J, with 21 bases between the two ends. This CDR3 comprises 16 residues. The CDR3 sequence is CASSFSRGPGIQPQHF. CDR3 DNA sequence: TGTGCCAGCAGTTTTAGCCGGGGCCCTGGTATTCAGCCCCAGCATTTT. Variable domain in full (rest from reference TRBV7-9 and TRBJ1-5): DTGVSQNPRHKITKRGQNVTFRCDPISEHNRLYWYRQTLGQGPEFLTYFQNEAQLEKSRLLSDRFSAERPKGSFSTLEIQRTEQGDSAMYLCASSFSRGPGIQPQHFGDGTRLSIL.

The chain joins TRBV4-3 to TRBJ1-1; no clear D. The V end lost 1 base, the J end lost 2 bases, and 8 bases lay between the germline ends. CDR3 length: 14 amino acids. From germline, CDR1 is LGHNA and CDR2 YSLEER. CDR3 DNA: TGCGCCAGCAGCCAAGCTGTGAGAAACACTGAAGCTTTCTTT. Translated, it gives CASSQAVRNTEAFF.

This clonotype has just a few counts. The rearrangement uses TRBV19 and TRBJ2-3, with 8 bases matching TRBD2. CDR3 size: 14 residues. V shed 9 bases and J 7 bases; nucleotides not matched to a gene: 12. Germline CDR1 LNHDA, CDR2 SQIVND (reference sequence). In DNA, the CDR3 is TGTGCCAGCGCCCCAGCGGGGGAGCTCCATACGCAGTATTTT. Its protein product is CASAPAGELHTQYF. Full variable domain (remainder filled in from reference TRBV19 and TRBJ2-3): DGGITQSPKYLFRKEGQNVTLSCEQNLNHDAMYWYRQDPGQGLRLIYYSQIVNDFQKGDIAEGYSVSREKKESFPLTVTSAQKNPTAFYLCASAPAGELHTQYFGPGTRLTVL.

The chain uses TRBV6-6 and TRBJ2-7; 8 bases align to TRBD1. With 2 bases clipped from V and 1 base from J, the junction kept 7 bases outside the gene matches. CDR1 and CDR2 (germline): MNHNY, SVGAGI (reference sequence). The CDR3 totals 16 residues. The CDR3 reads CASSYPYGQGSYEQYF. The CDR3 DNA reads TGTGCCAGCAGTTACCCCTATGGACAGGGTTCCTACGAGCAGTACTTC.